Below are 25 T cell receptor beta chains sequenced from a single sample in a study of blood T cell repertoires in COVID-19 (dated by TCRdb to 2020 to 2021). Library prep was done by the immunoSEQ multiplex PCR assay. TCRdb mirrors the immuneACCESS table, restricted to in-frame sequences. Some clones are absent from its copies; in checked studies, under half trace to an unresolved V gene, and the reason for the others is unknown. Here the sample has about 230,000 clones; under 90% occur a single time. The ten most abundant clones make up roughly 4% of the sample. Sequencing was carried out using PBMCs or T cells enriched from blood (not recorded which). These receptors came from a young woman with acute COVID-19.

In this sample, this clone turned up a few times. The V gene is TRBV6-5, the J gene TRBJ2-7; TRBD2 aligns across 11 bases. Looked up from germline, CDR1 is MNHEY and CDR2 is SVGAGI. J gave up 3 bases and V 7 bases, and 2 bases lay outside the gene matches. The CDR3 is 13 amino acids. CDR3 amino acids: CASTGTSGYEQYF. The CDR3 DNA sequence: TGTGCCAGCACCGGGACTAGCGGCTACGAGCAGTACTTC.

The chain has TRBV6-1 and TRBJ1-2; tentatively, D is TRBD1 (5 bases). Germline V lookup: CDR1 MNHNS, CDR2 SASEGT. This CDR3 contains 14 residues. V shed 3 bases and J shed 5 bases, with 13 bases lying between them. The CDR3 nucleotides are TGTGCCAGCAGTGACGGGGGGGGTTGGTATGGCTACACCTTC. Protein: CASSDGGGWYGYTF.

The chain is built from TRBV6-5 and TRBJ1-2; 11 bases fit TRBD1. Germline-derived CDR1 and CDR2 are MNHEY and SVGAGI. Unmatched junction bases numbered 5, after V lost 1 base and J lost 4 bases. There are 16 residues in the CDR3. The CDR3 DNA is TGTGCCAGCAGTTACTTGGGACAGGGGGAGGGCTATGGCTACACCTTC. This encodes CASSYLGQGEGYGYTF.

The genes are TRBV19 and TRBJ1-6, with 9 positions matching TRBD1. After removal of 5 bases from V and 8 bases from J, the junction contained 7 bases not matched to a gene. The CDR3 has 15 residues. In germline, CDR1 is LNHDA, CDR2 SQIVND (reference sequence). The DNA for the CDR3 is TGTGCCAGTAGTGTGACCGACAGGGGGGATTCACCCCTCCACTTT. Its translation is CASSVTDRGDSPLHF. Full variable domain (remainder filled in from reference TRBV19 and TRBJ1-6): DGGITQSPKYLFRKEGQNVTLSCEQNLNHDAMYWYRQDPGQGLRLIYYSQIVNDFQKGDIAEGYSVSREKKESFPLTVTSAQKNPTAFYLCASSVTDRGDSPLHFGNGTRLTVT.

The sample holds one count of this clone. The V call is TRBV7-2, the J call TRBJ1-6, with 8 bases identical to TRBD1. Germline V gives CDR1 SGHTA, CDR2 FQGNSA. V shed 5 bases and J 4 bases; nucleotides not matched to a gene: 7. CDR3 length equals 16 residues. The CDR3 loop is CASSPQTGAYNSPLHF. Written as DNA, the CDR3 is TGTGCCAGCAGCCCCCAGACAGGGGCATATAATTCACCCCTCCACTTT. Supplemented by reference TRBV7-2 and TRBJ1-6, the full variable domain reads GAGVSQSPSNKVTEKGKDVELRCDPISGHTALYWYRQSLGQGLEFLIYFQGNSAPDKSGLPSDRFSAERTGGSVSTLTIQRTQQEDSAVYLCASSPQTGAYNSPLHFGNGTRLTVT.

This sequence joins TRBV28 and TRBJ1-1; TRBD1 agrees at 7 bases. With V trimmed by 5 bases and J by 7 bases, 7 bases remained unmatched. Germline assignment: CDR1 MDHEN and CDR2 SYDVKM. CDR3 length: 13 amino acids. DNA for the CDR3: TGTGCCAGCAGTAACCCCCAGGGGGGTGAAGCTTTCTTT. It yields the protein CASSNPQGGEAFF. Full variable domain (missing parts from reference TRBV28 and TRBJ1-1): DVKVTQSSRYLVKRTGEKVFLECVQDMDHENMFWYRQDPGLGLRLIYFSYDVKMKEKGDIPEGYSVSREKKERFSLILESASTNQTSMYLCASSNPQGGEAFFGQGTRLTVV.

The chain recombines TRBV5-1 with TRBJ1-1; 7 nucleotides line up with TRBD1. The CDR3 has 17 amino acids. Germline CDR1 is SGHRS and CDR2 is YFSETQ. V lost 0 bases to trimming and J lost 0 bases; unmatched junction nucleotides: 8. The CDR3 coding sequence is TGCGCCAGCAGCTTGGGTTCAGGGGGACTGTTGAACACTGAAGCTTTCTTT. Its protein product is CASSLGSGGLLNTEAFF.

This chain uses TRBV5-1 with TRBJ2-2; weak D call: TRBD1 (6 bases). V was clipped by 1 base and J by 4 bases, with 14 bases between them. The CDR3 loop spans 16 amino acids. CDR1 is SGHRS and CDR2 is YFSETQ in the germline V gene. The CDR3 sequence is CASSLIGTLITGELFF. CDR3 nucleotides: TGCGCCAGCAGCTTGATAGGGACATTGATCACCGGGGAGCTGTTTTTT.

This chain connects TRBV6-5 to TRBJ1-2, with 9 nucleotides matching TRBD1. This CDR3 spans 15 amino acids. J was trimmed by 3 bases and V by 2 bases; bases with no gene match: 4. The germline V gene has CDR1 MNHEY and CDR2 SVGAGI. The CDR3 sequence: CASSYGDRVDYGYTF. The CDR3 region has the DNA TGTGCCAGCAGTTACGGGGACAGGGTGGACTATGGCTACACCTTC.

This chain joins TRBV29-1 and TRBJ2-1; TRBD2 matches at 8 bases. Trimming cost V 3 bases and J 7 bases; bases outside gene matches: 5. Germline lookup yields CDR1 SQVTM and CDR2 ANQGSEA. The CDR3 is 13 amino acids. This chain's CDR3 is CSVERGADNEQFF. CDR3 sequence (DNA): TGCAGCGTTGAGCGGGGGGCCGATAATGAGCAGTTCTTC.

The genes are TRBV14 and TRBJ2-7; 8 bases map to TRBD1. Germline V CDR1 and CDR2: SGHDN, FVKESK. The CDR3 consists of 16 residues. The J segment lost 2 bases and the V segment lost 0 bases, leaving 6 bases of the junction unmatched. CDR3 DNA sequence: TGTGCCAGCAGCCAAGATTGGTGGACAGGGACCTACGAGCAGTACTTC. Protein: CASSQDWWTGTYEQYF.

In this sample, this clone turned up once. The V gene is TRBV3-1 (or the pseudogene TRBV3-2), the J gene TRBJ2-7; 7 positions match TRBD1. CDR1 is LGHDT and CDR2 is YNNKEL in the germline V gene (reference sequence). This CDR3 has 15 amino acids. V was pared by 0 bases and J by 2 bases, with 4 bases of the junction left unmatched. CDR3 sequence reads: CASSQEGQPTYEQYF. The CDR3 nucleotides read TGTGCCAGCAGCCAAGAGGGACAGCCAACCTACGAGCAGTACTTC.

The CDR3 DNA reads TGTGCCAGCAGCTTAATGAGGGGGCGGAAGAACACTGAAGCTTTCTTT. This gives the protein CASSLMRGRKNTEAFF. V is TRBV7-3 and J is TRBJ1-1, with 7 bases lining up with TRBD1. The CDR3 is 16 residues long. With V trimmed by 1 base and J by 1 base, 6 bases remained unmatched. The germline gives CDR1 SGHTA, CDR2 FQGTGA.

The chain links TRBV15 to TRBJ1-3; TRBD1 agrees at 9 bases. This CDR3 has 16 residues. The ends lost 4 bases at V and 3 bases at J; junction bases unmatched: 7. CDR1 and CDR2 from the germline V gene are LNHNV and YYDKDF (reference sequence). The CDR3 sequence is CATSTGQGRFGNTIYF. The CDR3 coding sequence is TGTGCCACCAGCACTGGACAGGGGAGGTTTGGAAACACCATATATTTT.

This sequence joins TRBV10-1 and TRBJ1-1; TRBD1 might be the D (6 bases). The CDR3 is made up of 13 amino acids. The germline V and J ends were trimmed by 8 bases and 1 base, with 11 bases remaining between them. The germline V gene encodes CDR1 WNHNN and CDR2 SYGVQD (reference sequence). CDR3 loop: CASCADRNTEAFF. The DNA for the CDR3 is TGCGCCAGCTGTGCGGACAGGAACACTGAAGCTTTCTTT.

V usage is TRBV6-1 and J usage is TRBJ2-3; TRBD2 matches 9 bases. V lost 0 bases to trimming and J lost 0 bases; unmatched junction nucleotides: 10. The CDR3 is made up of 19 amino acids. The germline gives CDR1 MNHNS, CDR2 SASEGT. The CDR3 coding sequence is TGTGCCAGCAGTGAAGCGCTTCGAGCGGGGGGATCTAGCACAGATACGCAGTATTTT. It codes for CASSEALRAGGSSTDTQYF.

V usage is TRBV28 and J usage is TRBJ2-7; 8 positions agree with TRBD2. CDR3 length: 16 residues. CDR1 is MDHEN and CDR2 is SYDVKM in the germline V gene. V shed 3 bases, J shed 0 bases, and the junction held 7 bases outside the gene matches. CDR3 in amino acids: CASSFGGGQNSYEQYF. In DNA form, the CDR3 reads TGTGCCAGCAGTTTCGGCGGGGGGCAAAACTCCTACGAGCAGTACTTC.

The rearrangement uses TRBV7-2 and TRBJ1-2; no definite D call. Between the trimmed V and J ends, which lost 5 bases and 6 bases, there was a span of 19 bases. In germline, CDR1 is SGHTA, CDR2 FQGNSA. This CDR3 has 15 amino acids. The CDR3 loop is CASSPHRTTGNGYTF. The CDR3, as DNA: TGTGCCAGCAGCCCCCATAGAACAACGGGGAATGGCTACACCTTC.

This chain links TRBV7-7 with TRBJ2-1; TRBD1 aligns across 10 bases. With V trimmed by 5 bases and J by 9 bases, 10 bases remained unmatched. This CDR3 is built from 15 residues. Germline assignment: CDR1 SSHAT and CDR2 FNYEAQ (reference sequence). As DNA, the CDR3 is TGTGCCAGCAGCGCGACAGGGGGCGGTGGGAGTGAGCAGTTCTTC. Translating it yields CASSATGGGGSEQFF.

The V gene is TRBV10-1, the J gene TRBJ2-3, with 7 bases aligning to TRBD1. CDR3 length equals 16 residues. Germline CDR1 reads WNHNN; CDR2 reads SYGVQD (reference sequence). With V trimmed by 5 bases and J by 0 bases, 8 bases remained unmatched. In DNA form, the CDR3 reads TGCGCCAGCAGTCCCGACAGGGCAACTAGCACAGATACGCAGTATTTT. As protein: CASSPDRATSTDTQYF.

The J gene is TRBJ2-7, the V gene TRBV5-1, with D possibly matching TRBD1 (5 bases). Germline V gene lookup returns CDR1 SGHRS and CDR2 YFSETQ. There are 16 residues in the CDR3. V lost 0 bases and J lost 4, with 17 bases in between. The CDR3 here is CASSLARDELFYEQYF. For the CDR3, the DNA is TGCGCCAGCAGCTTGGCCAGGGATGAACTCTTTTACGAGCAGTACTTC.

The chain links TRBV18 to TRBJ2-2; D may be TRBD1 (5 bases). Germline CDR1 reads KGHSH; CDR2 reads LQKENI. Trimming pared 5 bases from V and 6 bases from J, leaving 10 bases between. The CDR3 is 13 residues long. The CDR3 loop reads CASSFQGAGELFF. The CDR3 nucleotides read TGTGCCAGCTCATTCCAAGGGGCCGGGGAGCTGTTTTTT.

This clone was detected a few times. The chain employs TRBV10-3 and TRBJ1-6; D remains ambiguous. The V end was cut by 4 bases, the J end by 8 bases, with 15 bases between. The length of the CDR3 is 15 residues. Germline assignment: CDR1 ENHRY and CDR2 SYGVKD. DNA for the CDR3: TGTGCCATCAGTGTGACCTTAACTCGGGATTCACCCCTCCACTTT. Translating gives CAISVTLTRDSPLHF.

The rearrangement joins TRBV6-1 to TRBJ1-5; 9 bases are shared with TRBD1. The CDR3 covers 16 residues. Trimming took 4 bases from V and 5 from J; bases not matched to a gene: 9. From germline, CDR1 is MNHNS and CDR2 SASEGT. This CDR3 reads CASSGLPGQGYQPQHF. The DNA of the CDR3 is TGTGCCAGCAGTGGACTGCCGGGACAGGGTTATCAGCCCCAGCATTTT.

This clone has a handful of counts. V and J are TRBV5-1 and TRBJ2-5, with TRBD2 matching 7 bases. Germline V gene lookup returns CDR1 SGHRS and CDR2 YFSETQ. The CDR3 is 17 amino acids. V was clipped by 0 bases and J by 4 bases; unmatched bases: 12. The CDR3 DNA is TGCGCCAGCAGCTTGGTGGTAGGGAGGGGACCAGGAGAGACCCAGTACTTC. Translation: CASSLVVGRGPGETQYF.